Listed below are T cell receptor beta chains from one sample, sequenced in a study of identical twins. TCRdb processed the 5' RACE reads anew with MiXCR; each CDR3 protein has one entry. The table has roughly 1.6 million distinct CDR3 sequences, 32% seen once; the top ten hold under 0.35%. Sequenced input: cord blood. The receptors come from a newborn girl in good health. Both conserved end residues are part of each CDR3. A D gene is named only where the DNA matches it firmly. For some rows the clone size is stated as once, few or many, or as a class when expanded; others skip it.

j_call	d_call	v_call	clone_size	cdr3_aa	cdr3_nt
TRBJ2-5	TRBD1	TRBV20-1	-	CSARKDRGGETQYF	TGCAGTGCTAGAAAGGACAGGGGAGGGGAGACCCAGTACTTC
TRBJ1-1	TRBD1	TRBV12-3/TRBV12-4	-	CASSFYDRGTEAFF	TGTGCCAGCAGTTTCTACGACAGGGGCACTGAAGCTTTCTTT
TRBJ2-3	TRBD2	TRBV12-3/TRBV12-4	-	CASNSGVSTDTQYF	TGTGCCAGCAATAGCGGGGTTAGCACAGATACGCAGTATTTT
TRBJ2-1	TRBD2	TRBV6-2/TRBV6-3	-	CASSYSRARTSGGDKTYNEQFF	TGTGCCAGCAGTTATAGCAGGGCTAGGACTAGCGGGGGGGATAAAACCTACAATGAGCAGTTCTTC
TRBJ2-1	TRBD2	TRBV28	-	CASRSAGGESNEQFF	TGTGCCAGCAGGTCCGCGGGAGGGGAATCTAATGAGCAGTTCTTC
TRBJ2-3	TRBD1	TRBV13	many	CASSLGQGATDTQYF	TGTGCCAGCAGCTTAGGCCAGGGGGCAACAGATACGCAGTATTTT
TRBJ2-3	TRBD2	TRBV7-9	-	CASSPRTSQGSDTHYF	TGTGCCAGCAGCCCCCGGACTAGCCAAGGGTCAGATACGCACTATTTT
TRBJ2-5	-	TRBV11-2	-	CASSNGGRETQYF	TGTGCCAGCAGTAATGGGGGGAGAGAGACCCAGTACTTC
TRBJ2-3	TRBD2	TRBV12-3/TRBV12-4	-	CASSLAGPTGTQYF	TGTGCCAGCAGCCTAGCGGGACCCACAGGTACGCAGTATTTT
TRBJ2-7	TRBD2	TRBV18	few	CASTELGLGAYNEQYF	TGTGCCAGCACGGAGTTGGGACTAGGGGCCTACAATGAGCAGTACTTC
TRBJ1-5	-	TRBV7-2	-	CASSPQGVNNQPQHF	TGTGCCAGCAGCCCCCAGGGAGTCAACAATCAGCCCCAGCATTTT
TRBJ2-3	-	TRBV19	-	CAGSILSSTDTQYF	TGTGCCGGTTCAATCTTATCTAGCACAGATACGCAGTATTTT
TRBJ1-2	-	TRBV7-9	few	CASSLDPNDGYTF	TGTGCCAGCAGCTTAGATCCCAACGATGGCTACACCTTC
TRBJ1-2	-	TRBV20-1	few	CSASPDSYGYTF	TGCAGTGCTAGCCCGGACAGCTATGGCTACACCTTC
TRBJ2-1	TRBD2	TRBV28	once	CASSFPRGLAYNEQFF	TGTGCCAGCAGTTTCCCCCGGGGACTAGCATACAATGAGCAGTTCTTC
TRBJ1-4	-	TRBV12-3/TRBV12-4	few	CASSFGTPNEKLFF	TGTGCCAGCAGTTTCGGGACACCTAATGAAAAACTGTTTTTT
TRBJ2-1	-	TRBV7-8	-	CASSLAPGRVGFSYNEQFF	TGTGCCAGCAGCTTAGCCCCCGGGAGAGTAGGTTTCTCCTACAATGAGCAGTTCTTC
TRBJ1-4	-	TRBV28	-	CASSPFGRNEKLFF	TGTGCCAGCAGCCCTTTTGGGAGAAATGAAAAACTGTTTTTT
TRBJ1-6	-	TRBV20-1	-	CSARERGNSPLHF	TGCAGTGCTAGAGAGAGAGGAAATTCACCCCTCCACTTT
TRBJ2-7	TRBD2	TRBV5-1	-	CASSLYGGGVNEQYF	TGCGCCAGCAGCTTATACGGCGGGGGAGTCAACGAGCAGTACTTC
TRBJ2-1	-	TRBV4-2	few	CASSQDLGGQGREQFF	TGTGCCAGCAGCCAAGATCTTGGGGGGCAGGGGCGTGAGCAGTTCTTC
TRBJ2-5	-	TRBV3-1	once	CASSQDPRGTTVQETQYF	TGTGCCAGCAGCCAAGATCCGAGAGGCACCACTGTCCAAGAGACCCAGTACTTC
TRBJ1-2	-	TRBV30	-	CAWSALEGPNYGYTF	TGTGCCTGGAGTGCTCTGGAGGGCCCCAACTATGGCTACACCTTC
TRBJ2-3	-	TRBV4-1	-	CASSQGQAADTQYF	TGCGCCAGCAGCCAAGGACAAGCGGCAGATACGCAGTATTTT
TRBJ2-1	TRBD2	TRBV13	many	CASSLLAGVNNEQFF	TGTGCCAGCAGCCTACTAGCGGGGGTAAACAATGAGCAGTTCTTC
TRBJ1-2	TRBD1	TRBV20-1	few	CSARPRDRGPERYTF	TGCAGTGCTAGACCAAGGGACAGGGGGCCGGAAAGATACACCTTC
TRBJ2-5	-	TRBV28	few	CASSWGARETQYF	TGTGCCAGCAGTTGGGGGGCGAGGGAGACCCAGTACTTC
TRBJ2-4	-	TRBV19	few	CASSMPGVGNIQYF	TGTGCCAGTAGTATGCCCGGGGTGGGAAACATTCAGTACTTC
TRBJ1-4	-	TRBV2	-	CASSATEVTNEKLFF	TGTGCCAGCAGCGCGACAGAGGTCACTAATGAAAAACTGTTTTTT
TRBJ1-4	-	TRBV2	few	CASTRDMGEKLFF	TGTGCCAGCACCCGGGACATGGGTGAAAAACTGTTTTTT
TRBJ2-7	TRBD2	TRBV3-1	few	CASSRELVGTSSYEQYF	TGTGCCAGCAGCCGCGAATTGGTGGGGACTAGCTCTTACGAGCAGTACTTC
TRBJ2-7	TRBD2	TRBV20-1	-	CSARGLADTYEQYF	TGCAGTGCTAGGGGACTAGCTGATACCTACGAGCAGTACTTC
TRBJ1-5	-	TRBV15	few	CATSRVRVNQPQHF	TGTGCCACCAGCAGAGTCAGGGTGAATCAGCCCCAGCATTTT
TRBJ2-3	TRBD1	TRBV13	few	CASSSEGGPQYF	TGTGCCAGCAGCTCAGAAGGGGGCCCGCAGTATTTT
TRBJ2-7	-	TRBV2	few	CASSESPTYEQYF	TGTGCCAGCAGTGAAAGCCCTACCTACGAGCAGTACTTC
TRBJ2-3	-	TRBV4-2	-	CASSQSAVERTDTQYF	TGTGCCAGCAGCCAATCAGCTGTGGAACGGACAGATACGCAGTATTTT
TRBJ2-7	TRBD1	TRBV7-9	few	CASSILKVQGTGVSYEQYF	TGTGCCAGCAGCATATTAAAGGTGCAGGGGACAGGGGTCTCCTACGAGCAGTACTTC
TRBJ2-1	TRBD2	TRBV6-2/TRBV6-3	-	CASSDLGLAVGDEQFF	TGTGCCAGCAGCGATCTGGGACTAGCGGTTGGGGATGAGCAGTTCTTC
TRBJ2-7	-	TRBV12-3/TRBV12-4	many	CASSRTSSYNEQYF	TGTGCCAGCAGCCGAACTAGCTCCTACAATGAGCAGTACTTC
TRBJ2-7	-	TRBV5-1	few	CASSLNLRQASSYEQYF	TGCGCCAGCAGCTTGAATTTGAGGCAGGCCAGCTCCTACGAGCAGTACTTC
TRBJ1-1	-	TRBV20-1	-	CSASRGGRVAFF	TGCAGTGCTAGCCGAGGGGGGAGGGTAGCTTTCTTT
TRBJ2-3	TRBD2	TRBV20-1	-	CSALSGTSGVDTQYF	TGCAGTGCTCTCTCCGGGACTAGCGGGGTAGATACGCAGTATTTT
TRBJ2-7	-	TRBV7-9	many	CASSLAVQGSYEQYF	TGTGCCAGCAGCTTAGCCGTACAGGGAAGCTACGAGCAGTACTTC
TRBJ2-5	TRBD2	TRBV4-2	-	CASSPPGLAPQETQYF	TGTGCCAGCAGCCCTCCGGGACTAGCGCCTCAAGAGACCCAGTACTTC
TRBJ1-2	-	TRBV5-1	-	CASSLVAGSNGYTF	TGCGCCAGCAGCTTGGTGGCAGGGAGCAATGGCTACACCTTC
TRBJ2-7	-	TRBV27	few	CASSGGQRLSSYEQYF	TGTGCCAGCAGTGGAGGACAGCGCTTAAGCTCCTACGAGCAGTACTTC
TRBJ1-5	TRBD1	TRBV27	-	CASSPWTGASNQPQHF	TGTGCCAGCAGTCCTTGGACAGGGGCTAGCAATCAGCCCCAGCATTTT
TRBJ2-1	TRBD2	TRBV7-6	few	CASSTGLAGAFSEQFF	TGTGCCAGCAGCACAGGACTAGCGGGGGCCTTCAGTGAGCAGTTCTTC
TRBJ1-1	-	TRBV6-1	-	CASSAEDTAYTEAFF	TGTGCCAGCAGCGCGGAGGACACGGCCTACACTGAAGCTTTCTTT
TRBJ2-1	TRBD2	TRBV30	few	CACHHLAGGDEQFF	TGTGCCTGCCACCATCTAGCGGGGGGGGATGAGCAGTTCTTC
TRBJ2-7	-	TRBV16	few	CASSRMTTYEQYF	TGTGCCAGCAGCCGGATGACCACCTACGAGCAGTACTTC
TRBJ2-6	TRBD1	TRBV7-9	few	CASSNPGQGTLSSGANVLTF	TGTGCCAGCAGTAACCCGGGACAGGGGACTCTTAGCTCTGGGGCCAACGTCCTGACTTTC
TRBJ2-5	-	TRBV5-5	few	CASSLRGITGEQYF	TGTGCCAGCAGCTTGAGGGGTATAACGGGGGAGCAGTACTTC
TRBJ1-1	TRBD1	TRBV2	-	CASSVTGLEAFF	TGTGCCAGCAGTGTGACAGGGCTTGAAGCTTTCTTT
TRBJ2-1	-	TRBV7-9	-	CASSYNDYYNEQFF	TGTGCCAGCAGCTATAATGACTACTACAATGAGCAGTTCTTC
TRBJ1-4	-	TRBV7-2	-	CASSLVGRGRTNEKLFF	TGTGCCAGCAGCTTAGTCGGCAGGGGCCGAACTAATGAAAAACTGTTTTTT
TRBJ1-1	TRBD1	TRBV5-1	-	CASTSTGATEAFF	TGCGCCAGCACCTCAACAGGGGCCACTGAAGCTTTCTTT
TRBJ2-1	TRBD2	TRBV6-1	few	CASSEGGLAANEQFF	TGTGCCAGCAGTGAAGGGGGACTAGCGGCCAATGAGCAGTTCTTC
TRBJ2-7	-	TRBV25-1	-	CASSEFGRAGEQYF	TGTGCCAGCAGTGAATTTGGCAGGGCAGGCGAGCAGTACTTC